This T cell receptor (beta chain) was sequenced during a study of Graves' ophthalmopathy and Graves' hyperthyroidism. For the study at large: Peripheral blood was collected at initial diagnosis, before any treatment.

The CDR3 length is 13 residues. Trimming took 4 bases from V and 7 from J, leaving 13 bases between them. Many counts were recorded for this clonotype. The antigen remains undetermined. Amplified material comprised TCR beta CDR3 regions derived from RNA transcripts. Second-round multiplex PCR followed a first-round RT-PCR using HTBI primers. Using its own MiXCR run on the multiplex PCR reads, TCRdb lists one record per CDR3 protein. Of over 650,000 distinct CDR3 sequences in the sample, 35% to 50% are singletons; the top ten hold roughly 3%. Findings and limits, study-wide: Forecasting of ophthalmopathy progression by the model achieved almost 71% sensitivity and less than 80% specificity.

The sequenced material came from peripheral blood. The rearrangement joins TRBV12-3 or TRBV12-4 to TRBJ1-1; D is ambiguous. The sequence was obtained from an adult man with Graves' ophthalmopathy. DNA for the CDR3: TGTGCCAGCAGTTCCCACCGACAAATTGAAGCTTTCTTT. Residues: CASSSHRQIEAFF.